This TCR beta chain was documented in a study of T cell responses to AZD1222 COVID-19 vaccine. Germline assignment: CDR1 MDHEN and CDR2 SYDVKM. The length of the CDR3 is 13 residues. Trimming took 4 bases from V and 0 from J, leaving 7 bases between them. The method was immunoSEQ multiplex PCR; TCRdb's version includes in-frame clones alone and lacks a portion of them. The sample has about 110,000 clones; around 89% are singletons. Source: peripheral blood, taken on day 0 of AZD1222 vaccination. This receptor was obtained from an adult in good health. The chain couples TRBV28 to TRBJ2-7; D unresolved. As DNA, the CDR3 is TGTGCCAGCAGTTGGAGCTTCTCCTACGAGCAGTACTTC. This translates into CASSWSFSYEQYF.